This is a list of T cell receptor beta chains from one sample in a study of blood T cell repertoires in COVID-19. Sequencing used immunoSEQ multiplex PCR; TCRdb keeps in-frame clones, though not all of them. This table has under 60,000 clones, 60% to 80% appearing once. Sequencing was carried out using peripheral blood. The receptor set was obtained from a human donor with active or convalescent COVID-19. The donor label of this sample is uncertain. The CDR3 runs from the conserved cysteine through the conserved F or W. The D gene is left open where the match is weak. Expanded clones get a size class; other rows say once, few or many, or leave the size out.

CDR3: CASSQQASGNTIYF
DNA: TGTGCCAGCAGCCAACAGGCCTCTGGAAACACCATATATTTT
D: .
J: TRBJ1-3
size: .
V: TRBV14

CDR3: CASSMGVHQPQHF
DNA: TGTGCCAGTAGTATGGGCGTGCATCAGCCCCAGCATTTT
D: .
J: TRBJ1-5
size: few
V: TRBV19

CDR3: CASSSTDREMAYEQYF
DNA: TGTGCCAGCAGCTCCACCGACAGGGAGATGGCCTACGAGCAGTACTTC
D: TRBD1
J: TRBJ2-7
size: .
V: TRBV11-2

CDR3: CSASHYLAGGDTQYF
DNA: TGCAGTGCTAGTCATTATCTAGCGGGAGGAGATACGCAGTATTTT
D: TRBD2
J: TRBJ2-3
size: .
V: TRBV20-1

CDR3: CASSIDRSRWGLNTEAFF
DNA: TGTGCCAGTAGTATAGATCGCTCCCGGTGGGGGCTGAACACTGAAGCTTTCTTT
D: .
J: TRBJ1-1
size: .
V: TRBV19

CDR3: CASSLGTLPTDTQYF
DNA: TGTGCCAGCAGCCTCGGGACTTTGCCCACAGATACGCAGTATTTT
D: .
J: TRBJ2-3
size: .
V: TRBV3-1/TRBV3-2

CDR3: CASSRDSVTEAFF
DNA: TGTGCCAGCAGTCGTGACAGTGTTACTGAAGCTTTCTTT
D: .
J: TRBJ1-1
size: .
V: TRBV11-3

CDR3: CASSSGQPNSNQPQHF
DNA: TGTGCCAGCAGCTCGGGACAGCCTAATAGCAATCAGCCCCAGCATTTT
D: TRBD1
J: TRBJ1-5
size: .
V: TRBV5-4

CDR3: CASSLGQEGEAFF
DNA: TGTGCCAGCAGCTTAGGACAGGAAGGTGAAGCTTTCTTT
D: .
J: TRBJ1-1
size: once
V: TRBV7-2

CDR3: CAWSGGASGTDTQYF
DNA: TGTGCCTGGAGTGGCGGGGCTAGCGGGACAGATACGCAGTATTTT
D: TRBD2
J: TRBJ2-3
size: .
V: TRBV30

CDR3: CASSFHTGVGTDTQYF
DNA: TGTGCCAGCAGCTTTCATACAGGGGTCGGCACAGATACGCAGTATTTT
D: TRBD1
J: TRBJ2-3
size: .
V: TRBV7-9

CDR3: CASSQSGTGGEQYF
DNA: TGTGCCAGCAGCCAATCCGGGACAGGGGGCGAGCAGTACTTC
D: TRBD1
J: TRBJ2-7
size: once
V: TRBV4-2

CDR3: CASSPTGHSLAGSNEQFF
DNA: TGTGCCAGCAGTCCGACAGGACACTCACTAGCGGGAAGTAATGAGCAGTTCTTC
D: TRBD2
J: TRBJ2-1
size: .
V: TRBV7-3

CDR3: CASRYGRGTEAFF
DNA: TGTGCCAGCAGGTACGGAAGGGGCACTGAAGCTTTCTTT
D: .
J: TRBJ1-1
size: .
V: TRBV3-1/TRBV3-2

CDR3: CASSPRKGEGETQYF
DNA: TGTGCCAGCTCACCGAGAAAGGGAGAGGGAGAGACCCAGTACTTC
D: .
J: TRBJ2-5
size: many
V: TRBV18

CDR3: CASRQTPSTDTQYF
DNA: TGTGCCAGCAGGCAGACTCCTTCCACAGATACGCAGTATTTT
D: .
J: TRBJ2-3
size: .
V: TRBV6-4

CDR3: CASSQDGTSESGELFF
DNA: TGCGCCAGCAGCCAAGACGGGACTAGCGAATCGGGGGAGCTGTTTTTT
D: TRBD2
J: TRBJ2-2
size: large
V: TRBV4-1

CDR3: CASSPRTSGRANGNEQFF
DNA: TGTGCCAGTAGTCCGAGGACTAGCGGGAGGGCCAATGGGAATGAGCAGTTCTTC
D: TRBD2
J: TRBJ2-1
size: .
V: TRBV19

CDR3: CASSLRFRNEQFF
DNA: TGTGCCAGCAGCTTGCGTTTTAGAAATGAGCAGTTCTTC
D: .
J: TRBJ2-1
size: .
V: TRBV5-6

CDR3: CASSQDYNQPQHF
DNA: TGTGCCAGCAGCCAAGATTACAATCAGCCCCAGCATTTT
D: .
J: TRBJ1-5
size: .
V: TRBV3-1/TRBV3-2

CDR3: CASSQVGGITF
DNA: TGTGCCAGCAGCCAAGTCGGGGGGATCACCTTC
D: .
J: TRBJ1-2
size: .
V: TRBV3-1/TRBV3-2

CDR3: CASSLSGRAIEQFF
DNA: TGTGCCAGCAGTCTTAGCGGGAGGGCCATTGAGCAGTTCTTC
D: TRBD2
J: TRBJ2-1
size: .
V: TRBV28

CDR3: CASSLAGTGGAYEQYF
DNA: TGTGCCAGCAGTTTAGCTGGGACAGGGGGGGCCTACGAGCAGTACTTC
D: TRBD1
J: TRBJ2-7
size: .
V: TRBV28